This entry lists 20 T cell receptor beta chains sequenced from one sample in a study of cytomegalovirus exposure and HLA in healthy donors. Primers: 60 Vbeta forward and 13 Jbeta reverse. Here immunoSEQ multiplex PCR was the method, and the copy in TCRdb shows in-frame clones only, minus some. The table records more than 90,000 clones, about 70% of them present only once. The material sequenced was PBMCs. These receptor sequences come from a man under 40 in good health and CMV-seropositive.

The chain joins TRBV4-1 to TRBJ1-2; D call uncertain. This CDR3 comprises 13 residues. Per the germline V gene, CDR1 is MGHRA and CDR2 is YSYEKL. Trimming shortened V by 0 bases and J by 8 bases, and 10 bases separated the two germline ends. CDR3 sequence: CASSQERGLGYTF. CDR3 bases: TGCGCCAGCAGCCAAGAGCGGGGTTTGGGCTACACCTTC.

This clone was detected a few times. The chain recombines TRBV2 with TRBJ2-7, with 11 bases matching TRBD2. V shed 4 bases, J shed 7 bases, and the junction held 6 bases outside the gene matches. CDR1 SNHLY and CDR2 FYNNEI come from the germline V gene. This CDR3 is 14 amino acids long. The DNA of the CDR3 is TGTGCCAGCAGTGGGGGACTAGCGGTGAAAGAGCAGTACTTC. It encodes CASSGGLAVKEQYF.

The chain combines TRBV15 with TRBJ2-1, with D maybe TRBD2 (5 bases). The germline V and J ends were trimmed by 5 bases and 0 bases, with 11 bases remaining between them. This CDR3 is built from 15 residues. Germline V CDR1 and CDR2: LNHNV, YYDKDF (reference sequence). CDR3 nucleotides: TGTGCCACCAGCGTGGAGCGGTTCTCCTACAATGAGCAGTTCTTC. Translation gives CATSVERFSYNEQFF.

V and J are TRBV4-1 and TRBJ1-5; D unresolved. The CDR3 is 15 residues long. V was trimmed by 4 bases and J by 0 bases, leaving 10 bases between them. CDR1 MGHRA and CDR2 YSYEKL come from the germline V gene. The CDR3 DNA reads as TGCGCCAGCAGCCGATATGAGGATAGCAATCAGCCCCAGCATTTT. This sequence encodes CASSRYEDSNQPQHF.

The chain combines TRBV7-6 with TRBJ2-5; maybe TRBD2 (7 bases). Germline CDR1 is SGHVS and CDR2 is FNYEAQ. CDR3 size: 15 residues. The V end was cut by 5 bases, the J end by 4 bases, with 17 bases between. The CDR3 DNA sequence: TGTGCCAGCAGCCCCGGTGGGGGGGGGCCAGAGACCCAGTACTTC. It translates to CASSPGGGGPETQYF.

This chain links TRBV5-1 with TRBJ1-2; maybe TRBD1 (5 bases). Deletions cut 2 bases from V and 4 bases from J, with 9 bases between. CDR1 SGHRS and CDR2 YFSETQ come from the germline V gene. There are 13 residues in the CDR3. This CDR3 reads CASSFRDSYGYTF. DNA for the CDR3: TGCGCCAGCAGCTTCCGGGACTCCTATGGCTACACCTTC.

The chain uses TRBV6-5 and TRBJ2-5; 8 bases line up with TRBD2. Trimming removed 5 bases from V and 4 bases from J; junction bases left unmatched: 9. Germline CDR1 and CDR2: MNHEY and SVGAGI. There are 15 residues in the CDR3. CDR3 DNA sequence: TGTGCCAGCAGTGGGAGCGGGGGCCCCTCAGAGACCCAGTACTTC. Protein: CASSGSGGPSETQYF.

The rearrangement joins TRBV7-9 to TRBJ2-5; 9 positions agree with TRBD2. J gave up 5 bases and V 5 bases, and 18 bases lay outside the gene matches. Germline-derived CDR1 and CDR2 are SEHNR and FQNEAQ (reference sequence). This CDR3 comprises 18 residues. CDR3 in amino acids: CASSAGLARRVPQETQYF. CDR3 in DNA: TGTGCCAGCAGCGCGGGACTAGCCCGTCGTGTCCCTCAGGAGACCCAGTACTTC.

CDR3 region: CASSPRTGYGYTF. DNA for the CDR3: TGCGCCAGCAGCCCGCGGACAGGGTATGGCTACACCTTC. The chain couples TRBV4-3 to TRBJ1-2; 8 bases fit TRBD1. Germline CDR1 and CDR2: LGHNA and YSLEER. The CDR3 is 13 amino acids. Trimming removed 4 bases from V and 5 bases from J; junction bases left unmatched: 3.

For the CDR3, the DNA is TGTGCCAGCAGCTTAGGACAGACTAATTCACCCCTCCACTTT. Protein sequence: CASSLGQTNSPLHF. The rearrangement joins TRBV7-6 to TRBJ1-6; tentative D call: TRBD1 (5 bases). Germline-derived CDR1 and CDR2 are SGHVS and FNYEAQ. The CDR3 has 14 residues. V lost 1 base and J 6 bases, leaving 7 bases between the germline ends.

V is TRBV28 and J is TRBJ2-2, with 14 nucleotides matching TRBD2. There are 18 residues in the CDR3. Germline V gene sequence: CDR1 MDHEN, CDR2 SYDVKM. J was trimmed by 4 bases and V by 9 bases; bases with no gene match: 13. Here the CDR3 reads CASRLAGGPGGGTGELFF. The DNA of the CDR3 is TGTGCCAGTCGACTAGCGGGAGGGCCGGGTGGAGGCACCGGGGAGCTGTTTTTT. The complete variable domain, with remaining parts taken from reference TRBV28 and TRBJ2-2, reads DVKVTQSSRYLVKRTGEKVFLECVQDMDHENMFWYRQDPGLGLRLIYFSYDVKMKEKGDIPEGYSVSREKKERFSLILESASTNQTSMYLCASRLAGGPGGGTGELFFGEGSRLTVL.

This chain links TRBV6-1 with TRBJ2-2; D gene unclear. The CDR3 has 14 amino acids. Between the trimmed V and J ends, which lost 4 bases and 4 bases, there was a span of 10 bases. CDR1 is MNHNS and CDR2 is SASEGT in the germline V gene. The CDR3 DNA reads TGTGCCAGCAGTGGCGAACGACTCACCGGGGAGCTGTTTTTT. Its translation: CASSGERLTGELFF.

This chain uses TRBV5-1 with TRBJ2-6, with 8 nucleotides matching TRBD1. The V segment lost 3 bases and the J segment 0 bases; nucleotides outside the gene matches: 5. The CDR3 is 17 residues long. Looked up from germline, CDR1 is SGHRS and CDR2 is YFSETQ. CDR3 nucleotides: TGCGCCAGCAGCTATTCGACAGGGGTCTCTGGGGCCAACGTCCTGACTTTC. Translated, it gives CASSYSTGVSGANVLTF. The complete variable domain, with remaining parts taken from reference TRBV5-1 and TRBJ2-6, reads KAGVTQTPRYLIKTRGQQVTLSCSPISGHRSVSWYQQTPGQGLQFLFEYFSETQRNKGNFPGRFSGRQFSNSRSEMNVSTLELGDSALYLCASSYSTGVSGANVLTFGAGSRLTVL.

This chain joins TRBV12-5 and TRBJ2-5; 10 bases align to TRBD2. V lost 1 base to trimming and J lost 3 bases; unmatched junction nucleotides: 11. Per germline, CDR1 LGHNT and CDR2 FRNRAP. This CDR3 has 18 amino acids. The CDR3 nucleotides are TGTGCTAGTGGTTTGGGGTCTCGGACTAGCGGTGAGGAAGAGACCCAGTACTTC. This sequence encodes CASGLGSRTSGEEETQYF.

This clone was seen more than once but under ten times. The CDR3 bases are TGTGCCAGTAGTATTGGGGACAGGGGAGGAGGTATACCCCAGCATTTT. It specifies CASSIGDRGGGIPQHF. This chain connects TRBV19 to TRBJ1-5; the match to TRBD1 covers 10 bases. The CDR3 consists of 16 residues. J gave up 10 bases and V 3 bases, and 12 bases lay outside the gene matches. From germline, CDR1 is LNHDA and CDR2 SQIVND (reference sequence).

The chain is built from TRBV23-1 and TRBJ2-3; tentatively, D is TRBD1 (6 bases). TRBV23-1 is an open reading frame whose function is uncertain. The V end lost 3 bases, the J end lost 1 base, and 11 bases lay between the germline ends. This CDR3 spans 15 amino acids. CDR3 sequence: CASSHGTKGTDTQYF. CDR3 DNA: TGCGCCAGCAGTCACGGGACAAAGGGCACAGATACGCAGTATTTT.

The V call is TRBV9, the J call TRBJ2-1, with unresolved D. CDR3 length equals 14 residues. Trimming removed 3 bases at V and 5 bases at J, with 12 bases between. Germline V CDR1 and CDR2: SGDLS, YYNGEE. This chain's CDR3 is CASSARGWDNEQFF. DNA of the CDR3: TGTGCCAGCAGCGCGAGAGGTTGGGACAATGAGCAGTTCTTC.

This clone has a single count. The V call is TRBV7-8, the J call TRBJ2-1; possibly TRBD2 for D (6 bases). Germline lookup yields CDR1 SGHVS and CDR2 FQNEAQ. The CDR3 is 15 amino acids. V lost 0 bases, J lost 3 bases, and 9 bases lay in between. This CDR3 is CASSLAEGVYNEQFF. CDR3 nucleotide sequence: TGTGCCAGCAGCTTAGCGGAGGGAGTCTACAATGAGCAGTTCTTC.

This chain uses TRBV19 with TRBJ2-5; 8 positions agree with TRBD1. Germline V gene data show CDR1 as LNHDA and CDR2 as SQIVND (reference sequence). V shed 4 bases, J shed 3 bases, and the junction held 7 bases outside the gene matches. The CDR3 sequence is 15 residues long. Here the CDR3 DNA reads TGTGCCAGTAGTAAGTCAGGGGGCAGAGAAGAGACCCAGTACTTC. This sequence encodes CASSKSGGREETQYF. The full variable domain, rest sourced from reference TRBV19 and TRBJ2-5, is DGGITQSPKYLFRKEGQNVTLSCEQNLNHDAMYWYRQDPGQGLRLIYYSQIVNDFQKGDIAEGYSVSREKKESFPLTVTSAQKNPTAFYLCASSKSGGREETQYFGPGTRLLVL.

To note about this clone: At one boundary the junction diverges from the germline segment, which might be a read error. This sequence joins TRBV7-9 and TRBJ2-2; TRBD1 agrees at 8 bases. CDR3 size: 17 residues. The V gene's germline CDR1 is SEHNR and CDR2 FQNEAQ (reference sequence). The DNA of the CDR3 is TGTTCCAGCTGGGATTCAGGGGGCGCGGGATGGTCCGGGGAGCTGTTTTTT. Protein: CSSWDSGGAGWSGELFF.